This TCR beta chain was documented in a study of T-cell reconstitution after alpha-beta-depleted transplantation in children. This clonotype was counted ten times or more. Researchers prepared the TCRbeta library using unique molecular identifiers, the study reports. One entry per CDR3 protein results from TCRdb running MiXCR on the PCR reads. The table records about 400,000 distinct CDR3 sequences, about 20% of them present only once. Trimming pared 8 bases from V and 4 bases from J, leaving 16 bases between. The CDR3 is made up of 14 amino acids. The sample in question was PBMCs from the stem cell graft donor, obtained from the stem cell graft. The receptor's source is a human donor who donated a stem cell graft to a child with acute myeloid leukemia. The chain employs TRBV12-3 or TRBV12-4 and TRBJ2-3, with D perhaps given as TRBD1 or TRBD2 (5 bases each). CDR3: CASSWGYEADTQYF. The DNA of the CDR3 is TGTGCCAGCTCCTGGGGGTACGAGGCAGATACGCAGTATTTT.